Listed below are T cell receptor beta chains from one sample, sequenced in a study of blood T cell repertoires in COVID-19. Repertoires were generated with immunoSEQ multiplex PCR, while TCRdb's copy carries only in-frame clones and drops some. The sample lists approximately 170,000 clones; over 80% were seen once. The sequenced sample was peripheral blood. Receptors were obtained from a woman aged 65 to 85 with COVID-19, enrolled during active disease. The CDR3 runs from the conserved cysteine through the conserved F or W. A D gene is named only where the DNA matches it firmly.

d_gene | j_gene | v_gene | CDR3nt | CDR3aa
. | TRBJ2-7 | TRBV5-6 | TGTGCCAGCAGCGACCCCTCCAGCGGGCCTTACGAGCAGTACTTC | CASSDPSSGPYEQYF
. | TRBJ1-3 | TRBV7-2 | TGTGCCAGCAGCTTAGAGGAGGACAGCTCTGGAAACACCATATATTTT | CASSLEEDSSGNTIYF
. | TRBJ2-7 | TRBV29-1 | TGCAGCGTTGAGGGGAACAGGGACTACGAGCAGTACTTC | CSVEGNRDYEQYF
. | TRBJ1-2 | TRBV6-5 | TGTGCCAGCAGATCTAACGTGGGGGGGAGCTACACCTTC | CASRSNVGGSYTF
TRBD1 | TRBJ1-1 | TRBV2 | TGTGCCAGCAATAGGGGGCCCCTGAACACTGAAGCTTTCTTT | CASNRGPLNTEAFF
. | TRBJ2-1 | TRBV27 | TGTGCCAGCCGTCCCCGTAATAGCGATATCAACCTAGCCTACAATGAGCAGTTCTTC | CASRPRNSDINLAYNEQFF
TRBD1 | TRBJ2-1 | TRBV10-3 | TGTGCCATCACACGACAGGGTAGCCCCTACAATGAGCAGTTCTTC | CAITRQGSPYNEQFF
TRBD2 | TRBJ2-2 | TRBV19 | TGTGCCAGTACGCGTAGTAGCGGGGCCACGAACACCGGGGAGCTGTTTTTT | CASTRSSGATNTGELFF
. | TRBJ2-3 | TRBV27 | TGTGCCAGCAGTTTAGATGCTAGACGAGGGCTGAGCACAGATACGCAGTATTTT | CASSLDARRGLSTDTQYF
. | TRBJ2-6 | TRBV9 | TGTGCCAGCAACTCGGGGAGCTGGGCCAACGTCCTGACTTTC | CASNSGSWANVLTF
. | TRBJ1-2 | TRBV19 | TGTGCCAGTAGTGGCGACAGGATGCCTAACTATGGCTACACCTTC | CASSGDRMPNYGYTF
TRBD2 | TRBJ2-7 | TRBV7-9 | TGTGCCAGCAGCTTAGAATATAGCTCCGGGGGGGAGCAGTACTTC | CASSLEYSSGGEQYF
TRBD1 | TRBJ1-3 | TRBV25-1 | TGTGCCAGCAGTGAAGTCCCCTCGGGACAGGAGGCTGGAAACACCATATATTTT | CASSEVPSGQEAGNTIYF
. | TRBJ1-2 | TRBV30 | TGTGCCTGGAGCCCCGGGACAAACTATGGCTACACCTTC | CAWSPGTNYGYTF
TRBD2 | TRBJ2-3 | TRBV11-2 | TGTGCCAGCAGCCGCTTCAACCGGCTAGCGGGACTCACAGATACGCAGTATTTT | CASSRFNRLAGLTDTQYF
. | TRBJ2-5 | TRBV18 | TGTGCCAGCTCACCACCGGAAACAGGCCAAGAGACCCAGTACTTC | CASSPPETGQETQYF
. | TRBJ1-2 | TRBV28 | TGTGCCAGCAGTTTATTGGTCCTCAGGGGCTACACCTTC | CASSLLVLRGYTF
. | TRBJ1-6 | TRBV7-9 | TGTGCCAGCAGCCCTCCCAGATATTCACCCCTCCACTTT | CASSPPRYSPLHF
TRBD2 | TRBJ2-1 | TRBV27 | TGTGCCAGCAGCTCTTCGACTAGCTTCCACAATGAGCAGTTCTTC | CASSSSTSFHNEQFF
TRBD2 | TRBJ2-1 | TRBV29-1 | TGCAGCGTTGCCACTAGCGCCTCCTACAATGAGCAGTTCTTC | CSVATSASYNEQFF
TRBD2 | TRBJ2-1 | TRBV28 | TGTGCCAGCATCACATCAAAGCGGCTAGCGGGAAACAATGAGCAGTTCTTC | CASITSKRLAGNNEQFF
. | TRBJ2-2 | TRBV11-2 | TGTGCCAGCAGCTTATTCGGAGACGGGGAGCTGTTTTTT | CASSLFGDGELFF
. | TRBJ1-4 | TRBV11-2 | TGTGCCAGCAGCCTTATTGGGGGAGGGTCGAGGGAAAAACTGTTTTTT | CASSLIGGGSREKLFF
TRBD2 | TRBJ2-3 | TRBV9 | TGTGCCAGCAGCGTAGAGGACGGGAGGGTAACAGATACGCAGTATTTT | CASSVEDGRVTDTQYF
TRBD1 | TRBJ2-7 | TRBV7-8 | TGTGCCAGCAGCTTATCTCTGTGGGGACAGGGCTCCTACGAGCAGTACTTC | CASSLSLWGQGSYEQYF
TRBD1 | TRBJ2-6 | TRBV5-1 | TGCGCCACCACAAGGACAGGGGGCCCCGATAGCTCTGGGGCCAACGTCCTGACTTTC | CATTRTGGPDSSGANVLTF